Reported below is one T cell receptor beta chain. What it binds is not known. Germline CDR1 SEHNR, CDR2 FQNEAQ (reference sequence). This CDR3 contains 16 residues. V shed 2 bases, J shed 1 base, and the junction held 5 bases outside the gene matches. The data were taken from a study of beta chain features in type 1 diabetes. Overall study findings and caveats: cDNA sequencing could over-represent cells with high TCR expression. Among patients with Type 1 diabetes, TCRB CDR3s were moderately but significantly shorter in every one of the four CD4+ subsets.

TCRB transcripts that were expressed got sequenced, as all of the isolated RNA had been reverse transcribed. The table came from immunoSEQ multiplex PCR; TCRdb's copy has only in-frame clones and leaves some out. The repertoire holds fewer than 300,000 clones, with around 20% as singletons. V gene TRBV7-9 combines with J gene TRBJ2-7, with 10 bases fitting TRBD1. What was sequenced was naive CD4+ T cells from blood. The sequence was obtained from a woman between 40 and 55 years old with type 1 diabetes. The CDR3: CASSLLPGQGSYEQYF. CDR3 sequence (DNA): TGTGCCAGCAGCTTACTTCCGGGACAGGGGTCCTACGAGCAGTACTTC.